Following are 10 T cell receptor beta chains from one sample sequenced in a study of CD8+ T cells in alopecia areata. Sequencing templates came from extracted RNA that was reverse transcribed into cDNA. Sequencing used immunoSEQ multiplex PCR; TCRdb keeps in-frame clones, though not all of them. Counted here are 140,000 or so clones, less than 75% occurring once; the ten biggest clones make up 36%. The sequenced sample was CD8+ T cells sorted from blood. The receptors shown here come from a human donor in good health.

The rearrangement joins TRBV29-1 to TRBJ2-5, with D maybe TRBD2 (6 bases). CDR1 and CDR2 (germline): SQVTM, ANQGSEA. This CDR3 has 15 amino acids. V was pared by 4 bases and J by 5 bases, with 20 bases between. The CDR3 nucleotides are TGCAGCGTTGTTCTCAGCGCCCGGAGGGGCGAGACCCAGTACTTC. It yields the protein CSVVLSARRGETQYF.

This chain links TRBV7-9 with TRBJ2-7, with D possibly TRBD2 on 7 matching bases. V gave up 4 bases and J gave up 5 bases, with 12 bases separating them. The germline V gene has CDR1 SEHNR and CDR2 FQNEAQ (reference sequence). The CDR3 covers 13 residues. The CDR3: CASSSGGGNEQYF. The CDR3 DNA sequence: TGTGCCAGCAGCTCGGGGGGCGGGAACGAGCAGTACTTC.

The chain has TRBV28 and TRBJ2-5; D remains unclear. This CDR3 comprises 11 residues. Per the germline V gene, CDR1 is MDHEN and CDR2 is SYDVKM. Deletions cut 4 bases from V and 5 bases from J, with 5 bases between. The CDR3 loop reads CASSSRETQYF. CDR3 nucleotide sequence: TGTGCCAGCAGTTCTCGTGAGACCCAGTACTTC. The full variable domain, in which reference TRBV28 and TRBJ2-5 provide the parts outside the CDR3, is DVKVTQSSRYLVKRTGEKVFLECVQDMDHENMFWYRQDPGLGLRLIYFSYDVKMKEKGDIPEGYSVSREKKERFSLILESASTNQTSMYLCASSSRETQYFGPGTRLLVL.

The chain recombines TRBV5-1 with TRBJ1-1; 8 nucleotides match TRBD1. Germline V gives CDR1 SGHRS, CDR2 YFSETQ. V trimming: 4 bases; J trimming: 1 base; junction bases outside the gene matches: 3. The length of the CDR3 is 14 residues. CDR3 nucleotides: TGCGCCAGCAGCCCCGGACAGGGGAACACTGAAGCTTTCTTT. This encodes CASSPGQGNTEAFF. Filled out from reference TRBV5-1 and TRBJ1-1, the complete variable domain reads KAGVTQTPRYLIKTRGQQVTLSCSPISGHRSVSWYQQTPGQGLQFLFEYFSETQRNKGNFPGRFSGRQFSNSRSEMNVSTLELGDSALYLCASSPGQGNTEAFFGQGTRLTVV.

This clone was seen only a few times. The rearrangement uses TRBV29-1 and TRBJ2-7; 10 bases line up with TRBD2. J was trimmed by 7 bases and V by 5 bases; bases with no gene match: 17. Germline CDR1 reads SQVTM; CDR2 reads ANQGSEA. This CDR3 is 16 amino acids long. The chain's CDR3 is CSVSASGRAGRVEQYF. CDR3 nucleotides: TGCAGCGTTTCGGCGAGCGGGAGGGCCGGCCGGGTTGAGCAGTACTTC.

The rearrangement uses TRBV29-1 and TRBJ1-1; possibly TRBD1 for D (6 bases). Germline CDR1 SQVTM, CDR2 ANQGSEA. The CDR3 runs 14 residues. V lost 3 bases and J lost 0, with 11 bases in between. In DNA form, the CDR3 reads TGCAGCGTTGAGGACAGACTGATGAACACTGAAGCTTTCTTT. It encodes CSVEDRLMNTEAFF.

This chain links TRBV5-4 with TRBJ2-3; 7 bases match TRBD2. V was pared by 3 bases and J by 6 bases, with 4 bases of the junction left unmatched. The length of the CDR3 is 13 residues. The V gene's germline CDR1 is SGHNT and CDR2 YYREEE (reference sequence). This chain's CDR3 is CASSSWEGDTQYF. In DNA, the CDR3 is TGTGCCAGCAGCTCGTGGGAGGGGGATACGCAGTATTTT.

V gene TRBV9 combines with J gene TRBJ2-7; a weak D match, TRBD2 (5 bases). V dropped 4 bases and J dropped 6 bases, with 11 bases sitting between them. Per the germline V gene, CDR1 is SGDLS and CDR2 is YYNGEE. The CDR3 is 12 residues long. The CDR3 here is CASSPLAGEQYF. CDR3 sequence (DNA): TGTGCCAGCAGCCCCTTGGCGGGCGAGCAGTACTTC.

The chain joins TRBV29-1 to TRBJ2-7; maybe TRBD1 (6 bases). Germline CDR1 and CDR2: SQVTM and ANQGSEA. The V and J ends lost 4 bases and 0 bases respectively, with 16 bases between them. This CDR3 spans 15 amino acids. CDR3 sequence reads: CSVGPLGASSYEQYF. The CDR3 DNA follows: TGCAGCGTTGGCCCCTTGGGGGCCAGCTCCTACGAGCAGTACTTC.

The chain carries TRBV27 and TRBJ2-2; D unresolved. Deletions cut 2 bases from V and 5 bases from J, with 6 bases between. Looked up from germline, CDR1 is MNHEY and CDR2 is SMNVEV (reference sequence). This CDR3 is built from 13 residues. The CDR3 region has the DNA TGTGCCAGCAGTTTAGAGAGGACCGGGGAGCTGTTTTTT. This sequence encodes CASSLERTGELFF.